Listed here are 23 T cell receptor beta chains from one sample, sequenced in a study of blood T cells in healthy people across ages. It was with a sample-barcoded 5' primer and a J-beta primer mix that a second PCR of roughly 7 to 12 cycles was run. TCRdb used MiXCR to reprocess the 5' RACE reads, holding one entry per CDR3 protein. The sample shows roughly 1,700,000 distinct CDR3 sequences, 28% of them seen only once. The specimen sequenced was blood. The receptors shown here come from a woman between 25 and 40 years old in good health.

This clonotype was recorded a few times. The chain has TRBV12-3 or TRBV12-4 and TRBJ1-2; 10 bases line up with TRBD1. After removal of 3 bases from V and 8 bases from J, the junction contained 12 bases not matched to a gene. The CDR3 runs 16 residues. CDR3 DNA sequence: TGTGCCAGCAGTTTTAGCGGTCTACAGGACAGGGGGGGCTACACCTTC. Encoded protein: CASSFSGLQDRGGYTF.

This clonotype was seen repeatedly, ten times or more. This chain uses TRBV5-1 with TRBJ2-1, with TRBD1 identical over 8 bases. Germline-derived CDR1 and CDR2 are SGHRS and YFSETQ. The trim removed 0 bases at V and 7 bases at J, leaving 9 bases unmatched. This CDR3 comprises 16 residues. In DNA, the CDR3 is TGCGCCAGCAGCTTGGGTAGGGACAGGATACAGAATGAGCAGTTCTTC. Translation: CASSLGRDRIQNEQFF.

This clonotype was detected once. The chain combines TRBV15 with TRBJ2-3, with D perhaps TRBD2 (6 bases). Germline-derived CDR1 and CDR2 are LNHNV and YYDKDF (reference sequence). This CDR3 is 16 amino acids long. V lost 1 base and J 5 bases, leaving 16 bases between the germline ends. The CDR3 loop is CATSRGNGGTGDTQYF. The CDR3 DNA reads TGTGCCACCAGCAGAGGAAACGGGGGAACCGGAGATACGCAGTATTTT.

The chain joins TRBV2 to TRBJ2-4; no clear D. The J call may be incorrect, as the DNA end agrees better with TRBJ2-7. In germline, CDR1 is SNHLY, CDR2 FYNNEI. There are 14 residues in the CDR3. The CDR3 is CASSGQAYPYEQYF. For the CDR3, the DNA is TGTGCCAGCAGTGGGCAGGCCTACCCCTACGAGCAGTACTTC.

Only a few counts were recorded for this clonotype. CDR3 amino acids: CASSFARAQPQHF. CDR3 DNA sequence: TGTGCCAGCAGTTTTGCCAGGGCTCAGCCCCAGCATTTT. This chain joins TRBV28 and TRBJ1-5; a weak D match, TRBD1 (5 bases). The CDR3 has 13 residues. The germline V and J ends were trimmed by 3 bases and 6 bases, with 9 bases remaining between them. Germline CDR1 is MDHEN and CDR2 is SYDVKM. Based on the CDR3 plus reference TRBV28 and TRBJ1-5, the full variable domain is DVKVTQSSRYLVKRTGEKVFLECVQDMDHENMFWYRQDPGLGLRLIYFSYDVKMKEKGDIPEGYSVSREKKERFSLILESASTNQTSMYLCASSFARAQPQHFGDGTRLSIL.

This clonotype was seen a single time. One end of the junction does not line up with germline, which may come from a read error. J is TRBJ2-4 and V is TRBV6-4; D remains ambiguous. From germline, CDR1 is MRHNA and CDR2 SNTAGT. The CDR3 runs to 11 residues. The CDR3 nucleotides are TGTGCCAGCACTGACCAAAACATTCAGTACTTC. Its translation: CASTDQNIQYF.

This chain joins TRBV12-5 and TRBJ1-5; no firm D call. The V gene lost 6 bases and the J gene lost 5 bases, with 11 bases spanning the gap. The CDR3 is 13 residues long. Looked up from germline, CDR1 is LGHNT and CDR2 is FRNRAP. CDR3 nucleotides: TGTGCTAGTGGAAGGACGGCTCATCAGCCCCAGCATTTT. It encodes CASGRTAHQPQHF. The full variable domain, completed using reference TRBV12-5 and TRBJ1-5, is DARVTQTPRHKVTEMGQEVTMRCQPILGHNTVFWYRQTMMQGLELLAYFRNRAPLDDSGMPKDRFSAEMPDATLATLKIQPSEPRDSAVYFCASGRTAHQPQHFGDGTRLSIL.

Concerning this clonotype: A much larger clone lies a single base off, so this may be a read error. This CDR3 is CASGPGTTIEQHF. The CDR3 bases are TGTGCTAGTGGTCCAGGGACTACTATCGAGCAGCACTTC. The J gene is TRBJ2-4, the V gene TRBV12-5; TRBD2 matches at 7 bases. The germline CDR1 and CDR2 sequences are LGHNT and FRNRAP. The CDR3 loop spans 13 amino acids. The full variable domain, in which reference TRBV12-5 and TRBJ2-4 provide the parts outside the CDR3, is DARVTQTPRHKVTEMGQEVTMRCQPILGHNTVFWYRQTMMQGLELLAYFRNRAPLDDSGMPKDRFSAEMPDATLATLKIQPSEPRDSAVYFCASGPGTTIEQHFGAGTRLSVL.

The chain is built from TRBV29-1 and TRBJ2-3; 8 bases match TRBD2. The CDR3 runs to 12 residues. The V and J ends lost 8 bases and 1 base, in that order; junction bases with no gene match: 2. The germline V gene encodes CDR1 SQVTM and CDR2 ANQGSEA. The CDR3 here is CSSGGGTDTQYF. The CDR3 nucleotides read TGCAGCTCCGGGGGGGGCACAGATACGCAGTATTTT.

This clonotype was seen many times. V and J are TRBV20-1 and TRBJ2-1; 11 nucleotides agree with TRBD2. Germline V CDR1 and CDR2: DFQATT, SNEGSKA (reference sequence). The CDR3 length is 15 residues. The ends lost 0 bases at V and 8 bases at J; junction bases unmatched: 6. The CDR3 loop is CSARDMTSGDYEQFF. The CDR3 region has the DNA TGCAGTGCTAGAGATATGACTAGCGGGGACTATGAGCAGTTCTTC.

This clonotype was seen a few times. The V and J genes are TRBV10-3 and TRBJ2-7; a weak D match, TRBD1 (5 bases). There are 14 residues in the CDR3. Trimming removed 7 bases at V and 3 bases at J, with 16 bases between. Per the germline V gene, CDR1 is ENHRY and CDR2 is SYGVKD. CDR3 protein: CAINKGQGDYEQYF. The CDR3 nucleotides read TGTGCCATCAATAAGGGCCAGGGTGACTACGAGCAGTACTTC.

This clonotype appeared a few times. The chain joins TRBV4-3 to TRBJ2-2; TRBD2 agrees at 8 bases. Unmatched junction bases numbered 7, after V lost 1 base and J lost 6 bases. The CDR3 runs to 16 residues. Germline V CDR1 and CDR2: LGHNA, YSLEER. DNA of the CDR3: TGCGCCAGCAGCCAAGCGGGACTAGGGCTGGCCGGGGAGCTGTTTTTT. Protein: CASSQAGLGLAGELFF.

This clonotype has only a few counts. The gene calls are TRBV20-1 and TRBJ2-5; TRBD2 matches at 8 bases. The CDR3 sequence is 17 residues long. In germline, CDR1 is DFQATT, CDR2 SNEGSKA (reference sequence). V trimming: 1 base; J trimming: 5 bases; junction bases outside the gene matches: 15. The DNA for the CDR3 is TGCAGTGCTAGAGTTCGAACGGGGGGGCGAGTTAGTGAGACCCAGTACTTC. Its protein is CSARVRTGGRVSETQYF.

This clonotype was seen repeatedly, ten times or more. V and J are TRBV28 and TRBJ2-1; D is ambiguous. This CDR3 has 15 amino acids. Germline V gene data show CDR1 as MDHEN and CDR2 as SYDVKM. V was clipped by 3 bases and J by 0 bases, with 9 bases between them. The DNA for the CDR3 is TGTGCCAGCAGTTTCCGGGCTGACTCCTACAATGAGCAGTTCTTC. Its protein product is CASSFRADSYNEQFF.

This chain's CDR3 is CASSPWVFQGNTIYF. CDR3 in DNA: TGTGCCAGCAGCCCCTGGGTCTTTCAAGGAAACACCATATATTTT. This chain uses TRBV9 with TRBJ1-3; D unclear. The CDR3 covers 15 residues. V lost 4 bases, J lost 4 bases, and 15 bases lay in between. Germline values: CDR1 SGDLS, CDR2 YYNGEE.

The chain has TRBV4-2 and TRBJ1-2; unclear D gene. CDR3 length: 14 residues. Between the trimmed V and J ends, which lost 0 bases and 4 bases, there was a span of 9 bases. Germline V gene lookup returns CDR1 LGHNA and CDR2 YNFKEQ. The CDR3 spells CASSQEGVSYGYTF. The CDR3 DNA reads as TGTGCCAGCAGCCAAGAGGGAGTTTCCTATGGCTACACCTTC.

The CDR3 loop is CASRKGGSGNTIYF. The CDR3 nucleotides are TGTGCCAGCAGAAAAGGGGGATCTGGAAACACCATATATTTT. The J gene is TRBJ1-3, the V gene TRBV7-2, with a tentative D call TRBD1 (6 bases). The germline V gene encodes CDR1 SGHTA and CDR2 FQGNSA. Trimming removed 6 bases from V and 1 base from J, with 10 bases in between. The CDR3 is 14 residues long.

This clonotype has only a few counts. The chain is built from TRBV29-1 and TRBJ2-3; D is unresolved. The CDR3 sequence is 10 residues long. Germline V gene data show CDR1 as SQVTM and CDR2 as ANQGSEA. V dropped 5 bases and J dropped 8 bases, with 8 bases sitting between them. The DNA for the CDR3 is TGCAGCGTTCTCGAAAGTACGCAGTATTTT. It is translated as CSVLESTQYF.

Of note for this clonotype: At one end, the junction sequence differs from germline, possibly due to a read error. The J gene is TRBJ2-7, the V gene TRBV15, with D tentatively TRBD1 (6 bases). The CDR3 length is 14 residues. From germline, CDR1 is LNHNV and CDR2 YYDKDF (reference sequence). The CDR3: CTTSRTGSPYEQYF. Written as DNA, the CDR3 is TGTACCACCAGCAGAACAGGGTCCCCCTACGAGCAGTACTTC.

This clonotype was detected a few times. This rearrangement joins TRBV7-9 to TRBJ1-4; D may be TRBD1 (5 bases). Germline CDR1 reads SEHNR; CDR2 reads FQNEAQ (reference sequence). Trimming removed 5 bases at V and 7 bases at J, with 17 bases between. The CDR3 length is 15 residues. This chain's CDR3 is CASSEEGTYGEKLFF. The CDR3, as DNA: TGTGCCAGCAGCGAAGAGGGGACCTACGGTGAAAAACTGTTTTTT.

J is TRBJ2-3 and V is TRBV4-2; TRBD2 matches at 7 bases. The germline CDR1 and CDR2 sequences are LGHNA and YNFKEQ. The junction had 4 bases not matched to a gene; V was cut back by 3 bases and J by 4 bases. This CDR3 is 14 amino acids long. The CDR3 DNA is TGTGCCAGCAGCCATGGACTAGGAGCAGATACGCAGTATTTT. This sequence encodes CASSHGLGADTQYF.

This clonotype was counted many times. The V and J genes are TRBV5-1 and TRBJ2-7; TRBD2 agrees at 14 bases. Trimming took 7 bases from V and 1 from J; bases not matched to a gene: 4. The CDR3 sequence is 15 residues long. Germline CDR1 is SGHRS and CDR2 is YFSETQ. As DNA, the CDR3 is TGCGCCAGCGGGGGACTAGCGGGGGCGTCCTACGAGCAGTACTTC. Protein sequence: CASGGLAGASYEQYF.

V is TRBV7-2 and J is TRBJ2-7, with 13 bases identical to TRBD2. The J call may be mistaken, given a closer DNA end match to TRBJ2-5. Germline V gene sequence: CDR1 SGHTA, CDR2 FQGNSA. CDR3 length: 20 residues. CDR3 nucleotides: TGTGCCAGCAGCTTAGCTCCCGGGACTAGCGGGGCGAGATCTGGGGAGACCCAGTACTTC. Residues: CASSLAPGTSGARSGETQYF.